The 9 T cell receptor beta chains reported below all come from one sample, sequenced in a study of cytomegalovirus exposure and HLA in healthy donors. The PCR made use of 60 Vbeta and 13 Jbeta primers. Sequenced by immunoSEQ multiplex PCR; TCRdb stores in-frame clones only, minus some. The sample lists roughly 110,000 clones, 76% seen once, with 12% in the top ten. The sequencing sample was made of PBMCs. The receptors here all came from a woman aged 40 to 50 in good health and CMV-seropositive.

The sample holds a few counts of this clone. The V and J genes are TRBV30 and TRBJ1-5; TRBD1 might be the D (6 bases). This CDR3 contains 13 residues. The V end lost 1 base, the J end lost 6 bases, and 10 bases lay between the germline ends. Germline CDR1 GTSNPN, CDR2 SVGIG (reference sequence). The CDR3 nucleotides are TGTGCCTGGAGTGAGCGGGGGGCTCAGCCCCAGCATTTT. This gives the protein CAWSERGAQPQHF. Full variable domain (outside the CDR3, taken from reference TRBV30 and TRBJ1-5): SQTIHQWPATLVQPVGSPLSLECTVEGTSNPNLYWYRQAAGRGLQLLFYSVGIGQISSEVPQNLSASRPQDRQFILSSKKLLLSDSGFYLCAWSERGAQPQHFGDGTRLSIL.

The J gene is TRBJ1-1, the V gene TRBV18; D not certain. Germline V CDR1 and CDR2: KGHSH, LQKENI. V was trimmed by 3 bases and J by 7 bases, leaving 12 bases between them. This CDR3 has 13 amino acids. This chain's CDR3 is CASSPPLEYEAFF. CDR3 in DNA: TGTGCCAGCTCACCCCCTTTGGAGTATGAAGCTTTCTTT. Full variable domain (remainder filled in from reference TRBV18 and TRBJ1-1): NAGVMQNPRHLVRRRGQEARLRCSPMKGHSHVYWYRQLPEEGLKFMVYLQKENIIDESGMPKERFSAEFPKEGPSILRIQQVVRGDSAAYFCASSPPLEYEAFFGQGTRLTVV.

V usage is TRBV30 and J usage is TRBJ1-4; D remains ambiguous. Germline CDR1 is GTSNPN and CDR2 is SVGIG (reference sequence). Trimming left V 2 bases short and J 4 bases short, with 8 bases between. There are 13 residues in the CDR3. CDR3 nucleotide sequence: TGTGCCTGGAGTACCGGGAATAATGAAAAACTGTTTTTT. As protein: CAWSTGNNEKLFF.

This chain uses TRBV30 with TRBJ1-6, with TRBD1 matching 9 bases. CDR1 is GTSNPN, CDR2 SVGIG, per germline (reference sequence). This CDR3 has 14 residues. J lost 7 bases, V lost 7 bases, and 8 bases had no gene match. This CDR3 is CAYAGTGYNSPLHF. The CDR3 DNA follows: TGTGCCTACGCCGGGACAGGGTACAATTCACCCCTCCACTTT.

The V call is TRBV6-5, the J call TRBJ1-2, with D perhaps matching TRBD1 (6 bases). Germline CDR1 MNHEY, CDR2 SVGAGI. Trimming cost V 10 bases and J 5 bases, with 17 bases left between them. This CDR3 spans 13 amino acids. CDR3 amino acids: CATTEDRLYGYTF. The CDR3 DNA sequence: TGTGCCACCACAGAGGACAGACTTTATGGCTACACCTTC.

The chain employs TRBV27 and TRBJ2-7; TRBD2 matches at 7 bases. Trimming took 3 bases from V and 0 from J; bases not matched to a gene: 2. The germline V gene encodes CDR1 MNHEY and CDR2 SMNVEV (reference sequence). The CDR3 is 14 residues long. CDR3 nucleotides: TGTGCCAGCAGTTTGCGGGAGAGCTCCTACGAGCAGTACTTC. This sequence encodes CASSLRESSYEQYF.

The chain joins TRBV7-2 to TRBJ2-7; 7 nucleotides match TRBD2. The V segment lost 3 bases and the J segment 2 bases; nucleotides outside the gene matches: 1. The CDR3 loop spans 13 amino acids. CDR1 is SGHTA, CDR2 FQGNSA, per germline. CDR3 sequence: CASSFSGPYEQYF. The CDR3 nucleotides read TGTGCCAGCAGCTTTAGCGGGCCCTACGAGCAGTACTTC.

This chain uses TRBV6-5 with TRBJ1-2; no reliable D call. V lost 5 bases and J lost 6, with 16 bases in between. This CDR3 comprises 14 residues. Looked up from germline, CDR1 is MNHEY and CDR2 is SVGAGI. The CDR3 DNA sequence: TGTGCCAGCAGTCTCCAGCCTTTCGGGGATGGCTACACCTTC. This sequence encodes CASSLQPFGDGYTF.

The chain has TRBV6-5 and TRBJ2-5; TRBD1 matches 11 bases. TRBJ2-7 explains the end of the DNA better; the J call may be wrong. CDR3 length equals 14 residues. The germline gives CDR1 MNHEY, CDR2 SVGAGI. The CDR3 bases are TGTGCCAGCAGTTTCGCCGGGACAGGGGGCGAGCAGTACTTC. This sequence encodes CASSFAGTGGEQYF.